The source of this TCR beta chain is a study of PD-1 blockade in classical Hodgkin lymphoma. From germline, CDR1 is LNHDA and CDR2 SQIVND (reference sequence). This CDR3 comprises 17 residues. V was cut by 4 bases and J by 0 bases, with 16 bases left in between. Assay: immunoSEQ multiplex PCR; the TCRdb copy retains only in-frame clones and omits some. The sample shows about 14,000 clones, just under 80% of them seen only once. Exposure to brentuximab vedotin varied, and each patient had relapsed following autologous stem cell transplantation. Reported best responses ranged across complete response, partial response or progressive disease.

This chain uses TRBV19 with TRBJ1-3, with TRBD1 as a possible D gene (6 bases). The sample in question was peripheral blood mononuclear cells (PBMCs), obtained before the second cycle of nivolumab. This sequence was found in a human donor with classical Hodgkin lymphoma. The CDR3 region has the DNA TGTGCCAGTAGTACACTAACTGACAGGAGCTCTGGAAACACCATATATTTT. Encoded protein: CASSTLTDRSSGNTIYF. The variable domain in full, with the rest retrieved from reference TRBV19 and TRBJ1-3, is DGGITQSPKYLFRKEGQNVTLSCEQNLNHDAMYWYRQDPGQGLRLIYYSQIVNDFQKGDIAEGYSVSREKKESFPLTVTSAQKNPTAFYLCASSTLTDRSSGNTIYFGEGSWLTVV.